Below are 30 T cell receptor beta chains sequenced from a single sample in a study of chemoradiotherapy in HPV16-positive cancers. Some clones are missing from TCRdb's copy, which holds only in-frame ones; the method was immunoSEQ multiplex PCR. Among 2,500 to 3,500 clones listed, around four fifths were seen once. This material consisted of blood, taken from a patient who underwent chemoradiotherapy. These receptors were obtained from a human donor with HPV-associated anogenital cancer.

This clone was seen only a few times. V gene TRBV5-4 combines with J gene TRBJ2-2; no clear D. The length of the CDR3 is 14 residues. Germline-derived CDR1 and CDR2 are SGHNT and YYREEE (reference sequence). Between the trimmed V and J ends, which lost 0 bases and 4 bases, there was a span of 7 bases. Here the CDR3 reads CASSLVDATGELFF. Written as DNA, the CDR3 is TGTGCCAGCAGCTTGGTGGATGCCACCGGGGAGCTGTTTTTT.

The chain carries TRBV14 and TRBJ2-5; 8 bases match TRBD1. From germline, CDR1 is SGHDN and CDR2 FVKESK. V dropped 6 bases and J dropped 4; count of bases not matched to a gene: 10. This CDR3 is 15 amino acids long. The CDR3, as DNA: TGTGCCAGCAGTTCGTACAGGGGGGTTGGAGAGACCCAGTACTTC. Amino acid sequence: CASSSYRGVGETQYF.

V usage is TRBV2 and J usage is TRBJ2-7; no reliable D call. The V gene's germline CDR1 is SNHLY and CDR2 FYNNEI. V lost 3 bases to trimming and J lost 4 bases, with 10 bases between them. The CDR3 contains 13 residues. CDR3 sequence (DNA): TGTGCCAGCAGTGAGGGCAGAAAATACGAGCAGTACGTC. Its translation: CASSEGRKYEQYV.

The J gene is TRBJ2-7, the V gene TRBV4-3, with 8 bases lining up with TRBD1. Per germline, CDR1 LGHNA and CDR2 YSLEER. Trimming removed 0 bases from V and 1 base from J; junction bases left unmatched: 2. The CDR3 contains 15 residues. The CDR3 sequence: CASSQEQGESYEQYF. As DNA, the CDR3 is TGCGCCAGCAGCCAAGAACAGGGGGAATCCTACGAGCAGTACTTC.

This clone was detected once. The chain is built from TRBV7-9 and TRBJ1-1; D is undetermined. The CDR3 is made up of 14 amino acids. The V end lost 2 bases, the J end lost 2 bases, and 9 bases lay between the germline ends. Germline V gene sequence: CDR1 SEHNR, CDR2 FQNEAQ (reference sequence). The CDR3 DNA sequence: TGTGCCAGCAGCTTACCGTCTACAAACACTGAAGCTTTCTTT. The encoded protein is CASSLPSTNTEAFF. The variable domain in full, with the rest retrieved from reference TRBV7-9 and TRBJ1-1, is DTGVSQNPRHKITKRGQNVTFRCDPISEHNRLYWYRQTLGQGPEFLTYFQNEAQLEKSRLLSDRFSAERPKGSFSTLEIQRTEQGDSAMYLCASSLPSTNTEAFFGQGTRLTVV.

The chain has TRBV9 and TRBJ2-3, with D tentatively TRBD2 (6 bases). Germline V CDR1 and CDR2: SGDLS, YYNGEE. The CDR3 runs to 14 residues. V lost 3 bases and J 0 bases, leaving 8 bases between the germline ends. The CDR3 DNA reads TGTGCCAGCAGCGATAGCGGTAGCACAGATACGCAGTATTTT. It is translated as CASSDSGSTDTQYF.

This clone was seen a few times. The chain employs TRBV2 and TRBJ1-1; D gene uncertain. The CDR3 spans 12 residues. Germline V gene sequence: CDR1 SNHLY, CDR2 FYNNEI. The germline V and J ends were trimmed by 7 bases and 7 bases, with 13 bases remaining between them. CDR3 protein: CASNYHSSEAFF. CDR3 nucleotides: TGTGCCAGCAACTATCACAGTAGTGAAGCTTTCTTT.

To note about this clone: No DNA is shown, since the ends of the CDR3 on it are uncertain; the CDR3 is the one TCRdb lists. This chain joins TRBV9 and TRBJ2-2. The V gene's germline CDR1 is SGDLS and CDR2 YYNGEE. The CDR3 is 15 residues long, counting both termini. The CDR3 loop is CASSVGGGAAGELFF.

This chain uses TRBV15 with TRBJ2-7; D unresolved. CDR3 length: 13 residues. The germline gives CDR1 LNHNV, CDR2 YYDKDF (reference sequence). Trimming took off 0 bases at V and 7 bases at J, with 10 bases between the two ends. The CDR3 reads CATSRDTLVEQYV. In DNA, the CDR3 is TGTGCCACCAGCAGAGATACCCTTGTAGAGCAGTACGTC.

The chain is built from TRBV4-1 and TRBJ1-6; possible D gene TRBD1, 5 bases. This CDR3 region has 15 residues. V dropped 1 base and J dropped 7 bases, with 11 bases sitting between them. The germline V gene encodes CDR1 MGHRA and CDR2 YSYEKL. The CDR3 spells CASSQVQGENSPLHF. As DNA, the CDR3 is TGCGCCAGCAGCCAAGTTCAAGGGGAGAATTCACCCCTCCACTTT.

V is TRBV9 and J is TRBJ1-2; D gene unclear. Germline CDR1 is SGDLS and CDR2 is YYNGEE. The CDR3 spans 12 residues. With 4 bases removed from V and 8 bases from J, the gap between germline ends came to 12 bases. The chain's CDR3 is CASSTGSRGYTF. Here the CDR3 DNA reads TGTGCCAGCAGCACCGGGTCTCGAGGCTACACCTTC.

The J gene is TRBJ2-6, the V gene TRBV4-3; the match to TRBD1 covers 7 bases. Trimming at V came to 4 bases and at J to 1 base, leaving 4 bases not matched to a gene. CDR1 and CDR2 from the germline V gene are LGHNA and YSLEER. CDR3 size: 16 residues. CDR3 residues: CASSRDRVSGANVLTF. The DNA of the CDR3 is TGCGCCAGCAGCCGGGACAGAGTTTCTGGGGCCAACGTCCTGACTTTC.

With respect to this clone: This specimen includes other DNA sequences encoding the same CDR3. The chain has TRBV4-1 and TRBJ2-2, with a tentative D call TRBD1 (6 bases). CDR3 length: 18 amino acids. The V and J ends lost 0 bases and 11 bases respectively, with 25 bases between them. The germline CDR1 and CDR2 sequences are MGHRA and YSYEKL. The CDR3 nucleotides are TGCGCCAGCAGCCAAGAAAAGTTGCTACAGGGATACGTTCGAGAGCTGTTTTTT. It is translated as CASSQEKLLQGYVRELFF.

The chain couples TRBV6-1 to TRBJ2-7, with D perhaps being TRBD1 or TRBD2 (6 bases each). Germline CDR1 reads MNHNS; CDR2 reads SASEGT. The CDR3 is 14 residues long. V lost 2 bases, J lost 7 bases, and 15 bases lay in between. Written as DNA, the CDR3 is TGTGCCAGCAGTGAATTGTGGGGGGCGGGGGAGCAGTACTTC. Its translation is CASSELWGAGEQYF.

The chain recombines TRBV5-1 with TRBJ2-3; maybe TRBD2 (5 bases). The CDR3 totals 16 residues. Trimming pared 0 bases from V and 0 bases from J, leaving 11 bases between. The germline CDR1 and CDR2 sequences are SGHRS and YFSETQ. CDR3 region: CASSLAGVYSTDTQYF. CDR3 nucleotide sequence: TGCGCCAGCAGCTTGGCCGGGGTTTATAGCACAGATACGCAGTATTTT.

This clone was seen once. This chain uses TRBV30 with TRBJ2-7, with TRBD1 matching 11 bases. The V gene end was trimmed by 5 bases and the J gene end by 4 bases; junction bases not matched to a gene: 4. Per germline, CDR1 GTSNPN and CDR2 SVGIG (reference sequence). The CDR3 runs 13 residues. CDR3 nucleotides: TGTGCCTGGGCGGGACAGGGGGGGTACGAGCAGTACTTC. Translating it yields CAWAGQGGYEQYF.

The chain links TRBV7-9 to TRBJ1-6, with D uncertain. Germline CDR1 is SEHNR and CDR2 is FQNEAQ (reference sequence). V shed 1 base and J shed 3 bases, with 4 bases lying between them. This CDR3 has 14 residues. DNA of the CDR3: TGTGCCAGCAGCTTAGATTTCTATAATTCACCCCTCCACTTT. Translated, it gives CASSLDFYNSPLHF.

This chain uses TRBV11-3 with TRBJ1-3; 9 nucleotides line up with TRBD1. The length of the CDR3 is 15 residues. CDR1 SGHNT and CDR2 YENEEA come from the germline V gene. The J segment lost 7 bases and the V segment lost 4 bases, leaving 8 bases of the junction unmatched. CDR3 amino acids: CASSSDRGLWNTIYF. The DNA for the CDR3 is TGTGCCAGCAGCTCGGACAGGGGATTATGGAACACCATATATTTT.

The chain couples TRBV13 to TRBJ1-1; D remains unclear. The CDR3 is made up of 14 amino acids. Trimming removed 4 bases from V and 5 bases from J, with 14 bases in between. Germline V gives CDR1 PRHDT, CDR2 FYEKMQ (reference sequence). CDR3 in amino acids: CASSSQEEVTEAFF. As DNA, the CDR3 is TGTGCCAGCAGCTCTCAGGAGGAGGTTACTGAAGCTTTCTTT.

The rearrangement uses TRBV5-1 and TRBJ2-5; unclear D gene. Per the germline V gene, CDR1 is SGHRS and CDR2 is YFSETQ. V was cut by 7 bases and J by 0 bases, with 4 bases left in between. The length of the CDR3 is 11 residues. The CDR3 DNA reads as TGCGCCAGCGCGTACCAAGAGACCCAGTACTTC. It encodes CASAYQETQYF.

The genes are TRBV15 and TRBJ2-3; D gene uncertain. Germline V gene data show CDR1 as LNHNV and CDR2 as YYDKDF (reference sequence). The V end was cut by 3 bases, the J end by 1 base, with 11 bases between. The CDR3 contains 15 residues. The CDR3 nucleotides are TGTGCCACCAGCAGGTCCCCAGACGGCACAGATACGCAGTATTTT. Amino acid sequence: CATSRSPDGTDTQYF.

The gene calls are TRBV9 and TRBJ2-2; D is possibly TRBD1 (6 bases). CDR3 size: 16 residues. The V end was cut by 3 bases, the J end by 5 bases, with 17 bases between. Germline V CDR1 and CDR2: SGDLS, YYNGEE. The CDR3: CASSAITSRGTGELFF. The CDR3 DNA reads TGTGCCAGCAGCGCCATCACTAGTAGGGGGACCGGGGAGCTGTTTTTT.

The chain links TRBV30 to TRBJ2-5, with TRBD2 matching over 8 bases. There are 18 residues in the CDR3. Trimming cost V 2 bases and J 3 bases; bases outside gene matches: 17. Germline V gives CDR1 GTSNPN, CDR2 SVGIG (reference sequence). CDR3 sequence reads: CAWSRLAPRTVGEETQYF. CDR3 nucleotides: TGTGCCTGGAGTCGACTAGCGCCCAGAACGGTAGGGGAAGAGACCCAGTACTTC. The full variable domain, rest sourced from reference TRBV30 and TRBJ2-5, is SQTIHQWPATLVQPVGSPLSLECTVEGTSNPNLYWYRQAAGRGLQLLFYSVGIGQISSEVPQNLSASRPQDRQFILSSKKLLLSDSGFYLCAWSRLAPRTVGEETQYFGPGTRLLVL.

This clone was counted a few times. This chain connects TRBV7-8 to TRBJ1-1; D uncertain. This CDR3 contains 13 residues. Per germline, CDR1 SGHVS and CDR2 FQNEAQ. Trimming stripped 1 base from V and 0 bases from J, with 3 bases between. The CDR3 nucleotides are TGTGCCAGCAGCTTAGGGATGAACACTGAAGCTTTCTTT. Its translation: CASSLGMNTEAFF. The variable domain in full, with the rest retrieved from reference TRBV7-8 and TRBJ1-1, is GAGVSQSPRYKVAKRGQDVALRCDPISGHVSLFWYQQALGQGPEFLTYFQNEAQLDKSGLPSDRFFAERPEGSVSTLKIQRTQQEDSAVYLCASSLGMNTEAFFGQGTRLTVV.

This clone appeared a single time. V gene TRBV4-2 combines with J gene TRBJ2-7; D is undetermined. Trimming took 1 base from V and 0 from J, leaving 10 bases between them. Germline V gene sequence: CDR1 LGHNA, CDR2 YNFKEQ. CDR3 size: 15 residues. The CDR3 loop is CASSQGVTNSYEQYF. The CDR3 DNA reads as TGTGCCAGCAGCCAAGGCGTGACAAACTCCTACGAGCAGTACTTC.

V gene TRBV10-2 combines with J gene TRBJ1-6, with TRBD1 as a possible D gene (5 bases). Germline V gives CDR1 WSHSY, CDR2 SAAADI. The CDR3 contains 15 residues. V dropped 5 bases and J dropped 7 bases, with 15 bases sitting between them. CDR3 amino acids: CASSNSGSWNSPLHF. The CDR3 DNA reads as TGCGCCAGCAGTAACTCAGGGTCTTGGAATTCACCCCTCCACTTT.

The rearrangement uses TRBV10-3 and TRBJ1-5; TRBD1 is a possible D gene (5 bases). Trimming stripped 6 bases from V and 2 bases from J, with 17 bases between. Germline values: CDR1 ENHRY, CDR2 SYGVKD. The CDR3 has 16 amino acids. Here the CDR3 DNA reads TGTGCCATCAGCCGAGACTGGGGGGTCGGCAATCAGCCCCAGCATTTT. This translates into CAISRDWGVGNQPQHF.

The CDR3 region is CASSLVVRDRPANYGYTF. The CDR3 nucleotides read TGTGCCAGCAGCTTAGTAGTCCGGGACAGGCCAGCTAACTATGGCTACACCTTC. This chain uses TRBV7-2 with TRBJ1-2; 8 bases are shared with TRBD1. There are 18 residues in the CDR3. Germline V CDR1 and CDR2: SGHTA, FQGNSA. The V and J ends lost 1 base and 0 bases, in that order; junction bases with no gene match: 10.

V is TRBV7-8 and J is TRBJ1-2; maybe TRBD1 (5 bases). The CDR3 has 13 amino acids. Trimming stripped 5 bases from V and 4 bases from J, with 11 bases between. CDR1 SGHVS and CDR2 FQNEAQ come from the germline V gene. In DNA, the CDR3 is TGTGCCAGCAGCCTAGACAGCCTCTATGGCTACACCTTC. Its protein product is CASSLDSLYGYTF.

The chain has TRBV12-5 and TRBJ2-7, with D maybe TRBD2 (5 bases). The CDR3 runs to 13 residues. The V and J ends lost 6 bases and 6 bases respectively, with 15 bases between them. Germline V gives CDR1 LGHNT, CDR2 FRNRAP. Here the CDR3 DNA reads TGTGCTAGTGGGTCCACGGGGAGTGGCGAGCAGTACGTC. Protein: CASGSTGSGEQYV.